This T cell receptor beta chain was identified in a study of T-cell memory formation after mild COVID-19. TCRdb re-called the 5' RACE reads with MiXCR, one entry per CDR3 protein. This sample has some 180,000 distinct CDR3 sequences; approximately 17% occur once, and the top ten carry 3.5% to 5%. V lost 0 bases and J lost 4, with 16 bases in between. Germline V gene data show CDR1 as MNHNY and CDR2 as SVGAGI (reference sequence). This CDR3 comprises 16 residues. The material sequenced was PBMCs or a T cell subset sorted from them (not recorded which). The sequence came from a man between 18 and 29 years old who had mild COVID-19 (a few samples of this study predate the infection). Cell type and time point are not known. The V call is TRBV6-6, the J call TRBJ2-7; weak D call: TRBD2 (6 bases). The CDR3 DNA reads TGTGCCAGCAGTTACTCGACTCCAGGACTACAATACGAGCAGTACGTC. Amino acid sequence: CASSYSTPGLQYEQYV.